These 32 T cell receptor beta chains were all obtained from the same sample, sequenced in a study of shared clonotypes between healthy human individuals. Sequencing used immunoSEQ multiplex PCR; TCRdb keeps in-frame clones, though not all of them. The sample shows around 1.1 million clones, approximately 80% of them seen only once. Material: memory CD4+ T cells from PBMCs. Documented subset: CD45RA-negative fraction. These receptors all come from a man younger than 30 in good health. Some clones in this sample may be carry-over from other donors' samples.

The chain couples TRBV11-2 to TRBJ2-7; the match to TRBD2 covers 13 bases. The length of the CDR3 is 17 residues. Per germline, CDR1 SGHAT and CDR2 FQNNGV. V lost 6 bases, J lost 2 bases, and 10 bases stayed unmatched. CDR3 DNA sequence: TGTGCCAGCAGGCGTCCGGGACTAGCGGGACAAACCTACGAGCAGTACTTC. Its translation is CASRRPGLAGQTYEQYF.

The chain carries TRBV5-1 and TRBJ2-2; TRBD2 matches 8 bases. The CDR3 has 15 residues. CDR1 is SGHRS, CDR2 YFSETQ, per germline. Losses at the gene ends were 4 bases for V and 7 bases for J; bases not matched to a gene: 9. CDR3 sequence: CASSPPGGPIGELFF. CDR3 nucleotides: TGCGCCAGCAGCCCCCCGGGAGGGCCTATCGGGGAGCTGTTTTTT.

The chain employs TRBV6-5 and TRBJ2-7; the D gene is possibly TRBD2 (6 bases). Germline loops: CDR1 MNHEY, CDR2 SVGAGI. V was cut by 6 bases and J by 0 bases, with 15 bases left in between. This CDR3 has 15 amino acids. The DNA of the CDR3 is TGTGCCAGCAGGGGGCTAGCGCGGAGCTCCTACGAGCAGTACTTC. Translating it yields CASRGLARSSYEQYF.

The rearrangement uses TRBV28 and TRBJ2-7, with 7 bases aligning to TRBD2. V shed 2 bases and J 1 base; nucleotides not matched to a gene: 11. The CDR3 spans 17 residues. Per germline, CDR1 MDHEN and CDR2 SYDVKM. As DNA, the CDR3 is TGTGCCAGCAGTTTAGGGTGGTGGCGGGAGTCTTCCTACGAGCAGTACTTC. Translated: CASSLGWWRESSYEQYF.

The chain carries TRBV6-1 and TRBJ2-7, with 7 bases that match TRBD2. From germline, CDR1 is MNHNS and CDR2 SASEGT. V lost 10 bases, J lost 2 bases, and 11 bases stayed unmatched. The CDR3 is made up of 14 amino acids. The CDR3 is CATLVWTRTYEQYF. Here the CDR3 DNA reads TGTGCCACTCTCGTATGGACTAGAACCTACGAGCAGTACTTC.

The gene calls are TRBV6-1 and TRBJ2-2, with TRBD2 matching 12 bases. The CDR3 runs 16 residues. The J segment lost 5 bases and the V segment lost 1 base, leaving 2 bases of the junction unmatched. Germline V gene sequence: CDR1 MNHNS, CDR2 SASEGT. CDR3 nucleotides: TGTGCCAGCAGTGAAGTAACTAGCGGGGGGACCGGGGAGCTGTTTTTT. Amino acid sequence: CASSEVTSGGTGELFF.

The chain has TRBV27 and TRBJ1-4; D is possibly TRBD1 (6 bases). The CDR3 is 14 amino acids. Trimming took 7 bases from V and 6 from J, leaving 15 bases between them. In germline, CDR1 is MNHEY, CDR2 SMNVEV (reference sequence). The CDR3 DNA reads TGTGCCAGCACCTCTCTTGGGGGCTATGAAAAACTGTTTTTT. Its translation: CASTSLGGYEKLFF.

The rearrangement joins TRBV18 to TRBJ2-7, with D possibly being TRBD1 or TRBD2 (5 bases each). The germline CDR1 and CDR2 sequences are KGHSH and LQKENI. V lost 3 bases and J 6 bases, leaving 15 bases between the germline ends. CDR3 length: 14 residues. CDR3 sequence (DNA): TGTGCCAGCTCACCCCGGGACCCAGGAGGCGAGCAGTACTTC. Translation: CASSPRDPGGEQYF.

V is TRBV5-4 and J is TRBJ2-1, with 10 bases lining up with TRBD2. The CDR3 runs to 16 residues. V shed 3 bases, J shed 5 bases, and the junction held 8 bases outside the gene matches. Per germline, CDR1 SGHNT and CDR2 YYREEE (reference sequence). This CDR3 is CASSSRLAGRDNEQFF. CDR3 nucleotides: TGTGCCAGCAGCTCCCGACTAGCGGGCAGAGACAATGAGCAGTTCTTC. The variable domain in full, with the rest retrieved from reference TRBV5-4 and TRBJ2-1, is ETGVTQSPTHLIKTRGQQVTLRCSSQSGHNTVSWYQQALGQGPQFIFQYYREEENGRGNFPPRFSGLQFPNYSSELNVNALELDDSALYLCASSSRLAGRDNEQFFGPGTRLTVL.

The chain uses TRBV2 and TRBJ2-5; D may correspond to TRBD1 or TRBD2 (6 bases each). The V gene's germline CDR1 is SNHLY and CDR2 FYNNEI. This CDR3 contains 14 residues. Deletions cut 7 bases from V and 6 bases from J, with 18 bases between. The CDR3, as DNA: TGTGCCAGCAAGCCGACAGTAGGGGGGAAGACCCAGTACTTC. This encodes CASKPTVGGKTQYF.

This clone was counted once. The identical CDR3 is also encoded by other nucleotide sequences in the sample. The V and J genes are TRBV28 and TRBJ2-7, with D uncertain. This CDR3 contains 11 residues. The germline V gene encodes CDR1 MDHEN and CDR2 SYDVKM. Trimming pared 4 bases from V and 4 bases from J, leaving 5 bases between. The CDR3 coding sequence is TGTGCCAGCAGTTCGTATTACGAGCAGTACTTC. Its protein is CASSSYYEQYF. The variable domain in full, completed from reference TRBV28 and TRBJ2-7, reads DVKVTQSSRYLVKRTGEKVFLECVQDMDHENMFWYRQDPGLGLRLIYFSYDVKMKEKGDIPEGYSVSREKKERFSLILESASTNQTSMYLCASSSYYEQYFGPGTRLTVT.

Regarding this clone: The junction departs from germline at one end; a sequencing error may be responsible. The CDR3 reads CATSWGTAYGQYF. The DNA of the CDR3 is TGTGCCACCAGCTGGGGGACAGCTTACGGGCAGTACTTC. The chain joins TRBV15 to TRBJ2-7; 7 nucleotides line up with TRBD1. The V gene's germline CDR1 is LNHNV and CDR2 YYDKDF (reference sequence). This CDR3 is 13 amino acids long.

The CDR3 loop is CASSSGGAQTNEKLFF. CDR3 sequence (DNA): TGTGCCAGCAGCTCGGGGGGGGCCCAAACTAATGAAAAACTGTTTTTT. The chain has TRBV5-4 and TRBJ1-4; a possible D gene is TRBD1 (6 bases). CDR1 and CDR2 (germline): SGHNT, YYREEE (reference sequence). V was shortened by 3 bases and J by 1 base, with 13 bases between the two germline ends. CDR3 length equals 16 residues.

This sequence joins TRBV6-5 and TRBJ2-5, with D perhaps assigned TRBD1 or TRBD2 (5 bases each). The DNA end is a closer match to TRBJ2-7, so the J assignment may be wrong. Germline V gene data show CDR1 as MNHEY and CDR2 as SVGAGI. This CDR3 has 15 residues. This CDR3 is CASSRIRDRLNEQYF. CDR3 bases: TGTGCCAGCAGTAGAATCCGGGACCGACTGAACGAGCAGTACTTC.

On this clone itself: Other DNA sequences of this sample code for an identical CDR3. V and J are TRBV19 and TRBJ2-1, with a possible D match to TRBD2 (5 bases). Trimming stripped 1 base from V and 0 bases from J, with 10 bases between. The germline V gene encodes CDR1 LNHDA and CDR2 SQIVND (reference sequence). There are 16 residues in the CDR3. CDR3 sequence (DNA): TGTGCCAGTAGTATAGGAGGGAGCGGCTCCTACAATGAGCAGTTCTTC. It is translated as CASSIGGSGSYNEQFF.

Remarks on this clone: This sample includes further DNA sequences coding for the same CDR3. The chain uses TRBV5-6 and TRBJ2-2, with D maybe TRBD1 (6 bases). This CDR3 region has 14 residues. Looked up from germline, CDR1 is SGHDT and CDR2 is YYEEEE. V was clipped by 4 bases and J by 5 bases, with 12 bases between them. The CDR3 protein is CASSRRGGTGELFF. Here the CDR3 DNA reads TGTGCCAGCAGCCGGAGAGGGGGAACCGGGGAGCTGTTTTTT.

This clone has just a few counts. This rearrangement joins TRBV19 to TRBJ2-5; no firm D call. The CDR3 runs 15 residues. Germline CDR1 is LNHDA and CDR2 is SQIVND (reference sequence). V lost 3 bases and J 2 bases, leaving 13 bases between the germline ends. The DNA for the CDR3 is TGTGCCAGTAGTATTCCCTCGGCAGCACAAGAGACCCAGTACTTC. This gives the protein CASSIPSAAQETQYF.

This clone is termed medium-sized. The rearrangement joins TRBV9 to TRBJ2-1; D is unresolved. Trimming removed 0 bases from V and 8 bases from J, with 12 bases in between. CDR3 length: 14 residues. Germline loops: CDR1 SGDLS, CDR2 YYNGEE. CDR3 DNA sequence: TGTGCCAGCAGCGTAGCGGCCAGGATCGATGAGCAGTTCTTC. Its protein product is CASSVAARIDEQFF.

The chain combines TRBV27 with TRBJ2-5; D is possibly TRBD2 (5 bases). The germline gives CDR1 MNHEY, CDR2 SMNVEV (reference sequence). V lost 7 bases, J lost 5 bases, and 11 bases lay in between. This CDR3 has 12 residues. CDR3 residues: CASKSRAETQYF. The CDR3 DNA is TGTGCCAGCAAATCGCGGGCTGAGACCCAGTACTTC.

The chain has TRBV29-1 and TRBJ1-2, with a weak D call TRBD1 (5 bases). The CDR3 covers 12 residues. Per germline, CDR1 SQVTM and CDR2 ANQGSEA. Trimming cost V 5 bases and J 7 bases, with 14 bases left between them. CDR3 bases: TGCAGCGTTCGTGCAGGGAGGGGTGGCTACACCTTC. Protein sequence: CSVRAGRGGYTF.

This sequence joins TRBV5-8 and TRBJ2-7, with 9 bases lining up with TRBD1. V shed 2 bases, J shed 9 bases, and the junction held 15 bases outside the gene matches. Looked up from germline, CDR1 is SGHTS and CDR2 is YDEGEE. This CDR3 has 16 residues. The CDR3 loop reads CASSFPWGDRDPGQYF. DNA for the CDR3: TGTGCCAGCAGCTTCCCCTGGGGGGACAGGGACCCTGGGCAGTACTTC.

This chain connects TRBV28 to TRBJ2-4; D call uncertain. This CDR3 contains 16 residues. The germline V gene has CDR1 MDHEN and CDR2 SYDVKM. Trimming left V 5 bases short and J 0 bases short, with 14 bases between. The CDR3: CASSTRLALAKNIQYF. CDR3 in DNA: TGTGCCAGCAGTACTCGCCTGGCGTTAGCCAAAAACATTCAGTACTTC.

Many counts were recorded for this clone. Different DNA sequences within this sample yield the same CDR3. J is TRBJ1-1 and V is TRBV2; D ambiguous. The germline V and J ends were trimmed by 3 bases and 1 base, with 6 bases remaining between them. The length of the CDR3 is 13 residues. The germline gives CDR1 SNHLY, CDR2 FYNNEI. The CDR3 here is CASSDRWNTEAFF. The CDR3 region has the DNA TGTGCCAGCAGTGATAGATGGAACACTGAAGCTTTCTTT.

The rearrangement joins TRBV5-6 to TRBJ2-1; 10 nucleotides agree with TRBD2. The ends lost 3 bases at V and 7 bases at J; junction bases unmatched: 7. The CDR3 runs 15 residues. Germline lookup yields CDR1 SGHDT and CDR2 YYEEEE. Here the CDR3 DNA reads TGTGCCAGCAGCTCCAGCGGGAGGGCCGTAAATGAGCAGTTCTTC. This codes for CASSSSGRAVNEQFF.

About this clone itself: A much larger clonotype is one base distant, so this may be a read error. This specimen includes other DNA sequences encoding the same CDR3. The chain has TRBV5-1 and TRBJ1-5, with 7 bases identical to TRBD1. The CDR3 sequence is 15 residues long. V was pared by 4 bases and J by 0 bases, with 4 bases of the junction left unmatched. Germline V gene sequence: CDR1 SGHRS, CDR2 YFSETQ. In DNA, the CDR3 is TGCGCCAGCAGCCTGGGACAGAATAGCAATCAGCCCCAGCATTTT. Protein sequence: CASSLGQNSNQPQHF.

CDR3 in DNA: TGTGCCAGTCTCCGAGCAGGGGCCCCGTTCGGCACCATATATTTT. This codes for CASLRAGAPFGTIYF. This chain links TRBV19 with TRBJ1-3; tentative D call: TRBD1 (6 bases). The CDR3 runs to 15 residues. V gave up 8 bases and J gave up 9 bases, with 23 bases separating them. Germline V gene lookup returns CDR1 LNHDA and CDR2 SQIVND (reference sequence).

The chain uses TRBV27 and TRBJ2-7, with a possible D match to TRBD2 (6 bases). This CDR3 has 17 residues. The ends were cut back, 1 base at V and 2 bases at J, with 18 bases in the middle. Germline CDR1 and CDR2: MNHEY and SMNVEV (reference sequence). In DNA, the CDR3 is TGTGCCAGCAGTTTATTCTCTCTGGCGGGAATTACCTACGAGCAGTACTTC. Amino acids: CASSLFSLAGITYEQYF.

CDR3 sequence reads: CASSPHPGAQPQHF. DNA for the CDR3: TGTGCCAGCTCACCACATCCAGGGGCTCAGCCCCAGCATTTT. This chain joins TRBV18 and TRBJ1-5; D perhaps matches TRBD1 (6 bases). The germline gives CDR1 KGHSH, CDR2 LQKENI. CDR3 length: 14 amino acids. Trimming shortened V by 1 base and J by 6 bases, and 10 bases separated the two germline ends.

The chain combines TRBV6-4 with TRBJ1-1; no clear D gene. CDR3 length: 14 amino acids. V gave up 7 bases and J gave up 5 bases, with 17 bases separating them. Germline V CDR1 and CDR2: MRHNA, SNTAGT. The CDR3 bases are TGTGCCAGCAAGAGACCTGTAGTTCGGACTGAAGCTTTCTTT. This codes for CASKRPVVRTEAFF.

J is TRBJ1-1 and V is TRBV6-1; D gene unclear. The V gene lost 0 bases and the J gene lost 8 bases, with 7 bases spanning the gap. CDR3 length equals 12 residues. Germline assignment: CDR1 MNHNS and CDR2 SASEGT. This CDR3 is CASSEAYMEAFF. CDR3 sequence (DNA): TGTGCCAGCAGTGAAGCGTACATGGAAGCTTTCTTT.

V gene TRBV5-1 combines with J gene TRBJ1-1; D is uncertain. Per the germline V gene, CDR1 is SGHRS and CDR2 is YFSETQ. The length of the CDR3 is 14 residues. Trimming took 6 bases from V and 1 from J, leaving 13 bases between them. CDR3 residues: CASTPFGGNTEAFF. In nucleotides, the CDR3 is TGCGCCAGCACTCCGTTCGGCGGGAACACTGAAGCTTTCTTT.

This chain links TRBV27 with TRBJ1-1; D is uncertain. This CDR3 is built from 13 residues. V shed 8 bases and J shed 0 bases, with 10 bases lying between them. CDR1 and CDR2 (germline): MNHEY, SMNVEV (reference sequence). In DNA form, the CDR3 reads TGTGCCAGCTCTTATAAGATGAACACTGAAGCTTTCTTT. Translation gives CASSYKMNTEAFF.